This TCR beta chain was obtained from a study of T-cell reconstitution after alpha-beta-depleted transplantation in children. Unique molecular identifiers tagged the TCRbeta library. TCRdb fed the PCR reads into MiXCR, producing one record per CDR3 protein. The table has about 540,000 distinct CDR3 sequences, around 17% seen once; the top ten hold approximately 3%. CDR1 LNHDA and CDR2 SQIVND come from the germline V gene (reference sequence). The CDR3 is made up of 16 amino acids. V was shortened by 5 bases and J by 4 bases, with 18 bases between the two germline ends. The J gene is TRBJ2-1, the V gene TRBV19; D is undetermined. The receptor comes from a human donor who donated a stem cell graft to a child with acute lymphoblastic leukemia. The sample here was PBMCs from the stem cell graft donor, taken from the stem cell graft. In DNA form, the CDR3 reads TGTGCCAGTAGTGTCCCTTGGCGTGCTGGATACAATGAGCAGTTCTTC. Amino acid sequence: CASSVPWRAGYNEQFF.